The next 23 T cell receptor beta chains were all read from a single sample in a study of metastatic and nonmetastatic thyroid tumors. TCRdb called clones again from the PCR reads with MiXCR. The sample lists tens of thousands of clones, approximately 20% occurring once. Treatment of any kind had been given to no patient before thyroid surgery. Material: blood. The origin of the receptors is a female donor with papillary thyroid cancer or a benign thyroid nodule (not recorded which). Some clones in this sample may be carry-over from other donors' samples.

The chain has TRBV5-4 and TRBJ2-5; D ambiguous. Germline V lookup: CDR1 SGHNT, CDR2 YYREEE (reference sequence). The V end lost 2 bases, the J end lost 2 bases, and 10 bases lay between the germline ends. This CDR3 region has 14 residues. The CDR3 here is CASSFMRFQETQYF. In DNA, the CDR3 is TGTGCCAGCAGCTTTATGAGATTTCAAGAGACCCAGTACTTC.

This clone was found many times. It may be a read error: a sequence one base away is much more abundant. This chain's CDR3 is CATSESEPYGYTF. The CDR3 region has the DNA TGTGCCACCAGTGAGTCGGAACCCTATGGCTACACCTTC. The V gene is TRBV24-1, the J gene TRBJ1-2, with no clear D. There are 13 residues in the CDR3. Trimming stripped 4 bases from V and 4 bases from J, with 9 bases between. Germline V CDR1 and CDR2: KGHDR, SFDVKD.

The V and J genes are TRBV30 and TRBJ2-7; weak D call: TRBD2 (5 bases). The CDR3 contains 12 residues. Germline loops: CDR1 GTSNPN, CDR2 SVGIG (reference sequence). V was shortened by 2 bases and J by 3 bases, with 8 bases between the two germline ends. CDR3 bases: TGTGCCTGGAGTCCTAGCTTCTACGAGCAGTACTTC. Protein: CAWSPSFYEQYF.

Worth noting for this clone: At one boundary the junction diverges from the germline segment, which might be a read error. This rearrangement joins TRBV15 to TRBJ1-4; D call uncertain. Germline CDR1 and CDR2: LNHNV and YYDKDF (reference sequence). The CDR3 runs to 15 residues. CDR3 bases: TGTGCCACCAGCCATAGGACGGCAACTAATGAAAAAATGTTTTTT. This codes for CATSHRTATNEKMFF.

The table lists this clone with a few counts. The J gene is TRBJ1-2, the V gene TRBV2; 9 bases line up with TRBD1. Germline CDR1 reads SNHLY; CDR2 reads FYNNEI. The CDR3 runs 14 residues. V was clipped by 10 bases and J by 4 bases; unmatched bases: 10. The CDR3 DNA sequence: TGTGCCACAACCGGGACAGGGTCCCTCTATGGCTACACCTTC. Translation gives CATTGTGSLYGYTF.

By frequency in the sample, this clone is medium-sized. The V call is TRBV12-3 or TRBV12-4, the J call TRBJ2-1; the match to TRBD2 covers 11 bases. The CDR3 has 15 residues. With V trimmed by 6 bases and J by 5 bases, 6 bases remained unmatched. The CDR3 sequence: CASSLSGRDDNEQFF. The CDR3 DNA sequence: TGTGCCAGCAGCCTTAGCGGGAGGGACGACAATGAGCAGTTCTTC.

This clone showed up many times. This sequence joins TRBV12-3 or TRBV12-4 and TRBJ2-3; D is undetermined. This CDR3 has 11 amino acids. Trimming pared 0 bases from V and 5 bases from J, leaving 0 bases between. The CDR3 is CASSLADTQYF. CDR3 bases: TGTGCCAGCAGTTTAGCAGATACGCAGTATTTT.

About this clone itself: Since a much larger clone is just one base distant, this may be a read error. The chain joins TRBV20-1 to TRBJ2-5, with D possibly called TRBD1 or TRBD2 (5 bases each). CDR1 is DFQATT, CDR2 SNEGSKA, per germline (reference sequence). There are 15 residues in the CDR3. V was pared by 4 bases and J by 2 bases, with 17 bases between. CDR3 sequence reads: CSATPLDSGQETQYF. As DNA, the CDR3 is TGCAGTGCTACACCCCTAGACAGCGGACAAGAGACCCAGTACTTC.

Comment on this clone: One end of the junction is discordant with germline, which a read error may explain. CDR3 protein: CASSNCTGDLFF. The CDR3 nucleotides are TGTGCCAGCAGCAATTGTACCGGGGATCTGTTTTTT. V is TRBV9 and J is TRBJ2-2; D may be TRBD2 (5 bases). Looked up from germline, CDR1 is SGDLS and CDR2 is YYNGEE. This CDR3 is built from 12 residues.

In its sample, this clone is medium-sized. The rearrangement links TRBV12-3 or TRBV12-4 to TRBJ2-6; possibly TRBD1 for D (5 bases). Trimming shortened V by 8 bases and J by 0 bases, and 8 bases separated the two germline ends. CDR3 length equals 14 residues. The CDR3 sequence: CASGDSSGANVLTF. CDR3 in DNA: TGTGCCAGCGGAGACAGCTCTGGGGCCAACGTCCTGACTTTC.

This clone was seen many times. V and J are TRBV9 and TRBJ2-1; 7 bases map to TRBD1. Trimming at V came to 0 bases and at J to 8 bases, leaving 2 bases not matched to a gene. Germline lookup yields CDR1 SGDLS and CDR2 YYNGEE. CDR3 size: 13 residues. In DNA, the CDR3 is TGTGCCAGCAGCGTAGACAGGGGCGATGAGCAGTTCTTC. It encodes CASSVDRGDEQFF.

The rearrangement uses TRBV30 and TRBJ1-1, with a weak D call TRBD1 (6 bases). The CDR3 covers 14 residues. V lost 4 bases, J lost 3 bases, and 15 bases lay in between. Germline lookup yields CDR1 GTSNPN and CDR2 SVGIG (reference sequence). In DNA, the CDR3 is TGTGCCTGGACGATGAACAGGGTCTACACTGAAGCTTTCTTT. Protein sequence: CAWTMNRVYTEAFF.

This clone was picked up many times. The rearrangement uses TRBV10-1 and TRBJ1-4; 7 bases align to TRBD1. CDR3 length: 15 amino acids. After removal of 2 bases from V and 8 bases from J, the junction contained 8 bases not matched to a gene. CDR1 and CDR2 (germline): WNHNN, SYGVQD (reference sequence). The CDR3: CASSEQTGIEEKLFF. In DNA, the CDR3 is TGCGCCAGCAGTGAGCAGACAGGGATCGAGGAAAAACTGTTTTTT.

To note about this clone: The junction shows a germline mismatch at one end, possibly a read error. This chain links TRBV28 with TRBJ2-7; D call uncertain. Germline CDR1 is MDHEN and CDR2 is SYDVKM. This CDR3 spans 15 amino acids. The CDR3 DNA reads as TGTGCCAGCAGTTTTGACCGCAGATCCTCCTACGAGCGGTACTTC. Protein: CASSFDRRSSYERYF.

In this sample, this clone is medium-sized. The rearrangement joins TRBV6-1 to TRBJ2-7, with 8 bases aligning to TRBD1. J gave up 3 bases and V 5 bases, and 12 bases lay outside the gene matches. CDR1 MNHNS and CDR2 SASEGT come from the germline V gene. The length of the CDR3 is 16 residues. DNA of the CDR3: TGTGCCAGCAGTACCCGACAGGGGAGTATTGGCTACGAGCAGTACTTC. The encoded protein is CASSTRQGSIGYEQYF.

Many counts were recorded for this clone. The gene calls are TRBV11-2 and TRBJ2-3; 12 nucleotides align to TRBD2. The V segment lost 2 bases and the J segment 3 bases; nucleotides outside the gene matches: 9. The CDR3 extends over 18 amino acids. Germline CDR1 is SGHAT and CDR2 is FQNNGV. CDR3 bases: TGTGCCAGCAGCTTATCATCTAGCGGGAGGGGGGGTACAGATACGCAGTATTTT. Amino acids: CASSLSSSGRGGTDTQYF.

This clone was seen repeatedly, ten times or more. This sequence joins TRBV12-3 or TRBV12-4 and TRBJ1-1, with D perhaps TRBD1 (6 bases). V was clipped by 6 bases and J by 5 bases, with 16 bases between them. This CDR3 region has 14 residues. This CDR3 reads CASSLRGIGTEAFF. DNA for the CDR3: TGTGCCAGCAGCCTCAGGGGTATCGGGACTGAAGCTTTCTTT.

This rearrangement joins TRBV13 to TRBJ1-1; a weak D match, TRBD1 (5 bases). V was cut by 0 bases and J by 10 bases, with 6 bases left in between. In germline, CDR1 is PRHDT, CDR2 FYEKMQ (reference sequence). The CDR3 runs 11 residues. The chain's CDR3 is CASSLGQGAFF. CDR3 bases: TGTGCCAGCAGCTTAGGCCAGGGAGCTTTCTTT.

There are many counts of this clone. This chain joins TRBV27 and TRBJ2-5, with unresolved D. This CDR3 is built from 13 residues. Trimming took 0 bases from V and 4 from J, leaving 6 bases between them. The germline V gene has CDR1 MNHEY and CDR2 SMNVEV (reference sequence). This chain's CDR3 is CASSLSAGETQYF. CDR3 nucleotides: TGTGCCAGCAGTTTATCGGCAGGAGAGACCCAGTACTTC.

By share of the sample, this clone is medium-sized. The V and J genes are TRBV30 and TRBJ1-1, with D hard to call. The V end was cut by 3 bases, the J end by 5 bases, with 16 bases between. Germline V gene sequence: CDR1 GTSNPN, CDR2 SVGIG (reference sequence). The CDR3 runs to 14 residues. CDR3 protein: CAWREYSGGTEAFF. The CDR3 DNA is TGTGCCTGGAGGGAATACTCGGGAGGTACTGAAGCTTTCTTT.

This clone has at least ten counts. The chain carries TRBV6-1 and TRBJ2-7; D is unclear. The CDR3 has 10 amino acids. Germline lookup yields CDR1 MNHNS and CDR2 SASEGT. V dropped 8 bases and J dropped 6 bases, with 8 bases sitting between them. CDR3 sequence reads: CASSGREQYF. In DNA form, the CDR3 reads TGTGCCAGCTCAGGACGCGAGCAGTACTTC.

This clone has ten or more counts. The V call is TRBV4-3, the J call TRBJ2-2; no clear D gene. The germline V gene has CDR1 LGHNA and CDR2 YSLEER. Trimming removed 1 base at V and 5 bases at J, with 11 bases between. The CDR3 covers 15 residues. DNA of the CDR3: TGCGCCAGCAGCCAAGCTCCAAGGTCGACCGGGGAGCTGTTTTTT. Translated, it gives CASSQAPRSTGELFF.

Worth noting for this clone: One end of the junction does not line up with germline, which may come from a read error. The CDR3 protein is CAISYDVVSYGYTF. CDR3 nucleotide sequence: TGTGCCATCAGTTACGATGTGGTGTCTTATGGCTACACCTTC. J is TRBJ1-2 and V is TRBV6-2 or TRBV6-3, with D hard to call. The CDR3 has 14 residues. From germline, CDR1 is MNHEY and CDR2 SVGEGT.